This T cell receptor beta chain is drawn from a study of blood T cell repertoires in COVID-19. Study in general: T cells, B-cell-depleted T cells, or PBMCs supplied cDNA or gDNA.

Assignments of participants to cohorts depended upon their own reported clinical history. Each recovered donor of Cohort 3 presented with two negative PCRs, clearance, or symptom resolution. V lost 4 bases, J lost 0 bases, and 6 bases lay in between. Germline values: CDR1 SGHTA, CDR2 FQGNSA. The CDR3 runs to 13 residues. TCRdb's copy holds only in-frame clones and misses some; the assay was immunoSEQ multiplex PCR. The sample includes over 350,000 clones, approximately 87% of them seen just once. The source is a woman aged 50 to 60 who had recovered from COVID-19. Input material: PBMCs or T cells enriched from blood (not recorded which). This chain joins TRBV7-2 and TRBJ1-1; D unclear. CDR3 coding DNA: TGTGCCAGCAGCTCAAGCATGAACACTGAAGCTTTCTTT. Encoded protein: CASSSSMNTEAFF.